The entry that follows covers one T cell receptor beta chain sequence. Its antigen is unknown. No base qualities exist here, and no much larger clone lies one base off it. Synthetic TCR analog templates were spiked into each PCR so that absolute template abundance could be estimated from read counts. The immunoSEQ assay was used to amplify TCRbeta CDR3 regions from genomic DNA with bias-controlled V and J gene primers. Sequencing of rearranged TCRbeta segments was performed at approximately 20X coverage. For the original study's pipeline: Sequencing errors were corrected by clustering, and CDR3s were annotated against IMGT so that V, D and J genes could be assigned. Downstream analyses used only productive TCRbeta rearrangements, leaving out any out-of-frame or stop-codon sequences. Clonality was computed as one minus Shannon entropy normalized by the log of the number of unique productive sequences. Clones differing between time points or between blood and tumor were identified using Fisher's exact test with Benjamini-Hochberg correction, with an adjusted p below 0.01 applied as the threshold. This is the immuneACCESS table as TCRdb keeps it, with only in-frame sequences that have V and J called. A part of the clones is gone; compared with another copy, unresolved V genes explain less than half, and the rest is unexplained. V and J calls and clone size are those listed in that table; D and trimming were worked out from the DNA. This sample has around 110,000 clones in its table, and 85% to 95% of those were observed once. The ten largest clones take up around 4% of the sample.

The germline ends are 18 bases apart after V is trimmed by 1 base and J by 14 bases. Spanning cysteine to phenylalanine, the CDR3 consists of 15 amino acids. Only CDR3 DNA remains: 45 bases, in frame from the first base. The germline V gene specifies MNHNS as CDR1 and SASEGT as CDR2. This specimen's time point label, per the study, means: peripheral blood 6 weeks after treatment start. A total of about 31 patients with locally advanced or metastatic urothelial carcinoma, treated at Memorial Sloan Kettering on a trial protocol, made up the cohort. Peripheral blood mononuclear cells were collected from each patient pretreatment and during treatment, giving between 1 and 8 total time points per patient. The Qiagen DNeasy Blood extraction kit was used to purify genomic DNA from total PBMCs and tumor samples. Collected pretreatment and during treatment, PBMCs were isolated and stored as previously described.

The source of the sample is a study of PD-L1 blockade in urothelial cancer (dated by TCRdb to the late 2010s). Notes on the research overall: All patients started therapy around 2014 and received atezolizumab 1,200 mg intravenously every 3 weeks. About 10 patients achieved durable clinical benefit and approximately 20 did not. Patients had an ECOG performance status of 0 or 1 and had received between 0 and 3 prior chemotherapy regimens. Durable clinical benefit was defined as a progression-free survival longer than 6 months, and TCR features were additionally tested against progression-free survival and overall survival. Blood samples gave a median of around 140,000 T cells and tens of thousands of unique TCRs, with a median clonality of 0.080. Pretreatment tumor samples, along with matched peripheral blood serially collected before and after atezolizumab treatment, were subjected to TCR sequencing. Blood samples were analyzed at two time points: 3 weeks after treatment start (second dose) and 6 weeks after treatment start. About 85% of the roughly 30 patients were males with bladder-origin urothelial cancer, and about 60% of the 29 reported a prior smoking history. Pretreatment blood TCR-seq was available for about 28 patients, at least one posttreatment blood collection was obtained for around 24 patients, and tumor TCR-seq was available for around 24 patients. Whole exome sequencing and RNA sequencing of pretreatment tumors were performed alongside TCR sequencing in the same patients. The study, an exploratory multi-omic analysis, examined somatic, immune and clinical correlates of response to PD-L1 blockade with atezolizumab in urothelial cancer.

Here is what the overall study found, with its caveats: Improved progression-free and overall survival was associated with having pretreatment peripheral blood TCR clonality below the median. Because the sample size was small (n = 29) and many of the analyses were exploratory, the results are meant to be hypothesis-generating. At 3 weeks after the start of treatment, tumor-associated TCR clones in peripheral blood had expanded more in patients with durable benefit (n of about 22, p = 0.022).

The receptor's source is a man aged 55-75 years with urothelial cancer. This material consisted of PBMCs, taken around atezolizumab (anti-PD-L1) treatment. This chain is built from TRBV6-1 and TRBJ1-6, with no D gene named confidently. The CDR3 corresponds to CASSEGQIDAAALHF. The DNA is as follows: TGTGCCAGCAGTGAAGGGCAGATAGATGCGGCGGCCCTCCACTTT.